The clone carrying this T cell receptor beta chain came up many times. As yet, its antigen is unknown. This entry comes from a study of T cells in Graves' hyperthyroidism and ophthalmopathy. Graves' hyperthyroidism showing no ophthalmopathy progression within 18 months was considered stable. The CDR3 is 15 residues long. V lost 5 bases, J lost 7 bases, and 9 bases stayed unmatched. Study-wide points: Most clonotypes expanded in thyroid above 0.001 were likewise present in blood.

RNA transcripts gave rise to amplified TCR beta CDR3 regions. Primed by the HTBI set, a first-round RT-PCR was run on the TCR CDR3. TCRdb re-called the multiplex PCR reads through MiXCR, storing one row per CDR3 protein. Seen here are fewer than 250,000 distinct CDR3 sequences, 15% to 20% observed once, and the top ten hold approximately 50%. The sequence was obtained from a man between 50 and 59 years old with Graves' hyperthyroidism. Sequenced input: blood. The chain recombines TRBV12-3 or TRBV12-4 with TRBJ2-1; 9 bases line up with TRBD2. Here the CDR3 DNA reads TGTGCCAGCAGTCTCAATAGCGGGGGACCTAATGAGCAGTTCTTC. This sequence encodes CASSLNSGGPNEQFF.